This T cell receptor (beta chain) was sequenced in a study of radiotherapy plus CTLA-4 blockade in lung cancer. Whole-study findings and limits: Reports identified early blood T cell clone dynamics, with interferon-beta, as the best response predictor.

A word on this clone: The antigen remains undetermined.

V lost 0 bases and J 9 bases, leaving 3 bases between the germline ends. This CDR3 spans 11 amino acids. Germline CDR1 and CDR2: MNHNY and SVGAGI (reference sequence). Profiling relied on immunoSEQ multiplex PCR, and the TCRdb table lists in-frame clones only, not all of them. The table includes over 60,000 clones, around nine tenths detected once. The specimen was peripheral blood, collected from a patient treated with radiotherapy plus ipilimumab. The receptor's source is a human donor with non-small cell lung cancer that progressed on radiotherapy plus ipilimumab. The gene calls are TRBV6-6 and TRBJ2-1; D is uncertain. This chain's CDR3 is CASSYSGEQFF. As DNA, the CDR3 is TGTGCCAGCAGTTACTCTGGTGAGCAGTTCTTC.